A selection of T cell receptor beta chains follows, all from one sample in a study of blood T cells in healthy people across ages. One entry per CDR3 protein, called by TCRdb with MiXCR from the 5' RACE reads. The sample records under 2 million distinct CDR3 sequences, about 35% being singletons. Material: blood. These receptors all stem from a woman aged 25 to 45 in good health. The CDR3 runs from the conserved cysteine through the conserved F or W. D genes are given only for firm matches. Only some rows state a clone size, as once, few, many or a class for expanded clones.

D,size,V,J,length,DNA,CDR3
.,few,TRBV12-3/TRBV12-4,TRBJ2-3,18,TGTGCCAGCAGCCGCCTAGCTCCCGAGTACATTAATCCAGATACGCAGTATTTT,CASSRLAPEYINPDTQYF
.,few,TRBV6-5,TRBJ2-5,16,TGTGCCAGCAGTTACTCGGTGGTGCTTGCGGTGGAGACCCAGTACTTC,CASSYSVVLAVETQYF
.,.,TRBV21-1,TRBJ2-7,13,TGTGCCAGCACCCCAGGGAGGTCCTACGAGCAGTACTTC,CASTPGRSYEQYF
.,.,TRBV5-6,TRBJ2-1,13,TGTGCCAGCAGCTTGGGCGATCGGTGGGAGCAGTTCTTC,CASSLGDRWEQFF
.,.,TRBV20-1,TRBJ2-5,14,TGCAGTGCGCGGAAGGGACTCCAACAGGAGACCCAGTACTTC,CSARKGLQQETQYF
.,.,TRBV3-1,TRBJ2-3,15,TGTGCCAGCAGCCATTTTTCACTAGAGGGCCCATCGCAGTATTTT,CASSHFSLEGPSQYF
.,.,TRBV6-1,TRBJ2-7,15,TGTGCCACCCGAGGGGTAGGGAAGGTCTCCTACGAGCAGTACTTC,CATRGVGKVSYEQYF
.,few,TRBV10-3,TRBJ2-5,14,TGTGCCATCGCAGACCCTGGTGGAAGAGAGACCCAGTACTTC,CAIADPGGRETQYF
.,.,TRBV25-1,TRBJ2-1,18,TGTGCCAGCAGCCTCTCGACAGCAGGCGGGACATTAGTGGATGAGCAGTTCTTC,CASSLSTAGGTLVDEQFF
.,.,TRBV5-1,TRBJ2-2,11,TGCGCCAGCAGAGGGACCGGGGAGCTGTTTTTT,CASRGTGELFF
.,few,TRBV27,TRBJ2-4,14,TGTGCCAGCACTCCTCCGGGACTTCTAAACATTCAGTACTTC,CASTPPGLLNIQYF
TRBD2,many,TRBV3-1,TRBJ2-2,14,TGTGCCAGCAGCCAAGCGGGCGGGAGCGGGGAGCTGTTTTTT,CASSQAGGSGELFF
TRBD1,many,TRBV5-5,TRBJ2-1,15,TGTGCCAGCAGCTTAGTCGGGACAGGGGGCAATGAGCAGTTCTTC,CASSLVGTGGNEQFF
.,many,TRBV12-3/TRBV12-4,TRBJ2-3,15,TGTGCCATACGAGGGGGCTCCGGGAGGATTGATACGCAGTATTTT,CAIRGGSGRIDTQYF
.,.,TRBV5-1,TRBJ2-7,18,TGCGCCAGCAGCTTGAGGGCGAGGAAGGACCATTTCACCTACGAGCAGTACTTC,CASSLRARKDHFTYEQYF
.,once,TRBV20-1,TRBJ2-7,14,TGCAGTGCGGGTGGGGACTCCTTCCTTTCCGAGCAGTACTTC,CSAGGDSFLSEQYF
.,few,TRBV7-9,TRBJ2-5,14,TGTGCCAGCAGCTCGGACTTGGGGCAAGAGACCCAGTACTTC,CASSSDLGQETQYF
.,few,TRBV30,TRBJ1-2,12,TGTGCCTGGAGCGCACCAGCGGGATGGTACACCTTC,CAWSAPAGWYTF
TRBD2,.,TRBV4-1,TRBJ2-1,18,TGCGCCAGCAGCCAAGATGCTCGGGGGGGCAGCCTCTACAATGAGCAGTTCTTC,CASSQDARGGSLYNEQFF
TRBD2,few,TRBV11-2,TRBJ2-7,16,TGTGCCAGCAGCTTAGGACTAGCGGGGGATAGGTACGAGCAGTACTTC,CASSLGLAGDRYEQYF
TRBD2,.,TRBV7-2,TRBJ2-3,19,TGTGCCAGCAGCTTAGCGGGACTAGCTGCGTCTTCTAGCACAGATACGCAGTATTTT,CASSLAGLAASSSTDTQYF
.,many,TRBV5-1,TRBJ2-5,14,TGCGCCAGCAGCTTTACCAGGGCCCAAGAGACCCAGTACTTC,CASSFTRAQETQYF
.,.,TRBV9,TRBJ2-7,13,TGTGCCAGCAGCGTTACTAAGGACTCCGAGCAGTACTTC,CASSVTKDSEQYF
TRBD2,few,TRBV2,TRBJ2-1,14,TGTGCCAGCAGTCCGGGACTAGCTTCAAGTGAGCAGTTCTTC,CASSPGLASSEQFF
TRBD2,.,TRBV7-9,TRBJ2-7,14,TGTGCCAGCAGTCCCCTAGCGGGCCCCTACGAGCAGTACTTC,CASSPLAGPYEQYF
.,few,TRBV15,TRBJ1-6,16,TGTGCCACCAGCCCCCGGGACACAGTTGATAATTCACCCCTCCACTTT,CATSPRDTVDNSPLHF
.,few,TRBV6-1,TRBJ2-3,13,TGTGCCAGCAGTGAAGCGGTTACAGATACGCAGTATTTT,CASSEAVTDTQYF
TRBD1,few,TRBV20-1,TRBJ2-4,15,TGCAGTGCTAGAGATACCGGGACAGGGGGAAACATTCAGTACTTC,CSARDTGTGGNIQYF
.,.,TRBV5-1,TRBJ2-1,15,TGCGCCAGCAGCTTGGTGGGGGATTTCTACAATGAGCAGTTCTTC,CASSLVGDFYNEQFF
TRBD1,many,TRBV20-1,TRBJ2-7,14,TGCAGTGCTCCCGACAGGGGCAGCTCCTACGAGCAGTACTTC,CSAPDRGSSYEQYF
TRBD2,.,TRBV10-3,TRBJ2-3,16,TGTGCCATCAGTGAGAGGAGCGGGAGCACCACAGATACGCAGTATTTT,CAISERSGSTTDTQYF
.,.,TRBV7-9,TRBJ2-5,14,TGTGCCAGCAACCCACTGGCGGGGCAAGAGACCCAGTACTTC,CASNPLAGQETQYF
.,.,TRBV6-5,TRBJ1-5,14,TGTGCCAGCAGTCCCTTAGGGACGGGTCAGCCCCAGCATTTT,CASSPLGTGQPQHF
.,few,TRBV6-1,TRBJ2-3,14,TGTGCCAGCAGAACCTTCGGGTCCCCCGGGACGCAGTATTTT,CASRTFGSPGTQYF
.,.,TRBV30,TRBJ2-5,17,TGTGCCTGGAGCCAAGCCCGGACAGATAGTGGCCAAGAGACCCAGTACTTC,CAWSQARTDSGQETQYF
.,few,TRBV10-3,TRBJ1-4,17,TGTGCCATCAGTGACTACCCCGGGGCAGCAACTAATGAAAAACTGTTTTTT,CAISDYPGAATNEKLFF
.,.,TRBV6-4,TRBJ1-2,11,TGTGCCAGCAGCTCAGGGGTTGGCTACACCTTC,CASSSGVGYTF
.,.,TRBV20-1,TRBJ2-1,13,TGCAGTGCTAAAGCAATAAAACACAATGAGCAGTTCTTC,CSAKAIKHNEQFF
TRBD2,.,TRBV20-1,TRBJ2-1,14,TGCAGTGCTAGTGCCGGGGGGGGGTACAATGAGCAGTTCTTC,CSASAGGGYNEQFF
.,.,TRBV29-1,TRBJ1-2,11,TGCAGTGACCGGGGGATCTATGGCTACACCTTC,CSDRGIYGYTF
.,.,TRBV7-9,TRBJ1-1,14,TGTGCCAGCAGCATAGGGGACCTCCACACTGAAGCTTTCTTT,CASSIGDLHTEAFF
.,.,TRBV5-1,TRBJ1-1,13,TGCGCCAGCAGCTTGGATCAAAGAACTGAAGCTTTCTTT,CASSLDQRTEAFF
.,.,TRBV12-3/TRBV12-4,TRBJ1-5,14,TGTGCCAGCAGTCCCCACAGAAGAAATCAGCCCCAGCATTTT,CASSPHRRNQPQHF
TRBD1,.,TRBV5-1,TRBJ1-1,17,TGCGCCAGCAGCTTGGGGGTGGGGACAGGGAGAGGAACTGAAGCTTTCTTT,CASSLGVGTGRGTEAFF
.,.,TRBV11-2,TRBJ1-6,12,TGTGCCAGCAGCTTAGACCAGGGGTCTCTCCACTTT,CASSLDQGSLHF